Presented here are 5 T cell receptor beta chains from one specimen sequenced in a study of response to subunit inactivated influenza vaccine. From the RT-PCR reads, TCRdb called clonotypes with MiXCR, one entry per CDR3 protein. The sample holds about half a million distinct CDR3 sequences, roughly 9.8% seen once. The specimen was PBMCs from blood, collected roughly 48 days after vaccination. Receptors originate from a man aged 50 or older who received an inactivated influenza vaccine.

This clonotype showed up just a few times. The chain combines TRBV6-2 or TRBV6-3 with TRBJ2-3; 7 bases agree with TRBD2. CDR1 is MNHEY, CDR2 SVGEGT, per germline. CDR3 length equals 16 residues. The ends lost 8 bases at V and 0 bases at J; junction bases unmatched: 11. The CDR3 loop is CASFSDTSESTDTQYF. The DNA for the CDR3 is TGTGCCAGCTTTAGTGATACTAGCGAAAGCACAGATACGCAGTATTTT.

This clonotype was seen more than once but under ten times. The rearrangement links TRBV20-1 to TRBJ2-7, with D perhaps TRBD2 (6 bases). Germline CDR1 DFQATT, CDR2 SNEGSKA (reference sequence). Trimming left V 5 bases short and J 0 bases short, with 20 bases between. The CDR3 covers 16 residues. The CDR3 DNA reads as TGCAGTGCTTCCTCCCCTCGCGGGGCTAGCTCCTACGAGCAGTACTTC. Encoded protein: CSASSPRGASSYEQYF.

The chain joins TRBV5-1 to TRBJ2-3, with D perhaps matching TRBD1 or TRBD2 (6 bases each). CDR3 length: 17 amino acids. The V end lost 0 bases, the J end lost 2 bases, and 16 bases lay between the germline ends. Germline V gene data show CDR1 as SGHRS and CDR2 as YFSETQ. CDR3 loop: CASSLAVAGDSTDTQYF. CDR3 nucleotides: TGCGCCAGCAGCTTGGCAGTAGCAGGGGACTCCACAGATACGCAGTATTTT.

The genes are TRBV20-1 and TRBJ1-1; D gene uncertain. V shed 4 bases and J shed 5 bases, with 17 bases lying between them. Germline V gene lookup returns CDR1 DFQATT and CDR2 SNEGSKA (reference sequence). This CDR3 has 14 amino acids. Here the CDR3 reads CSATRRSSRTEAFF. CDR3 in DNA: TGCAGTGCTACTCGACGGTCGTCAAGGACTGAAGCTTTCTTT.

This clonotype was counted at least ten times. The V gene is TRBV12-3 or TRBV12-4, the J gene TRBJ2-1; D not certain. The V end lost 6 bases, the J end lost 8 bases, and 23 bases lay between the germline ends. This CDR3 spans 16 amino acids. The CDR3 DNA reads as TGTGCCAGCAGCCTCGGTCGGTGGGCCGGCGACGATGAGCAGTTCTTC. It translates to CASSLGRWAGDDEQFF.